This T cell receptor beta chain was found in a study of blood T cells in healthy people across ages. Points from the study as a whole: Conclusively comparing naive with antigen-experienced cells was impossible with unsorted PBMCs.

Donors gave around 10 milliliters of peripheral blood apiece. This clonotype was seen at least ten times. The antigen is unknown. Using a J-beta primer mix together with a sample-barcoded 5' primer, a second PCR was run for roughly 6 to 12 cycles. TCRdb analysed the 5' RACE reads with MiXCR anew, one entry per CDR3 protein. Of some 790,000 distinct CDR3 sequences detected, around 30% appear once; the ten largest clones hold roughly 17%. The sequenced sample was blood. The TCR was taken from a woman of 80 years or more in good health.

The CDR3 region is CASSILPAGGNSPLHF. In DNA form, the CDR3 reads TGTGCCAGCAGTATCCTGCCAGCCGGGGGTAATTCACCCCTCCACTTT. The chain recombines TRBV12-3 or TRBV12-4 with TRBJ1-6; D may be TRBD1 (5 bases). The length of the CDR3 is 16 residues. Trimming took 5 bases from V and 6 from J, leaving 17 bases between them.